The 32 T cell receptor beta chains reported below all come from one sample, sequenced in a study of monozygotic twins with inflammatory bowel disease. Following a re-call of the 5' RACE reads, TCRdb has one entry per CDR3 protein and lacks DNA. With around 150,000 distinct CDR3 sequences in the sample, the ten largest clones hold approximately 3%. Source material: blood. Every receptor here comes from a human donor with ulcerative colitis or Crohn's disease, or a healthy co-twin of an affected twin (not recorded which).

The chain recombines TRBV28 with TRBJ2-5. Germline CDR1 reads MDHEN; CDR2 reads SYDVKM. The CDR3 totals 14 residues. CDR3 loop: CASSLLSLGETQYF.

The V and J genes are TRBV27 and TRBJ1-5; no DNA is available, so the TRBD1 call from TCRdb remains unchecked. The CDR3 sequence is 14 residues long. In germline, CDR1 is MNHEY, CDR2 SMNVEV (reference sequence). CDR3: CASSLEGANQPQHF.

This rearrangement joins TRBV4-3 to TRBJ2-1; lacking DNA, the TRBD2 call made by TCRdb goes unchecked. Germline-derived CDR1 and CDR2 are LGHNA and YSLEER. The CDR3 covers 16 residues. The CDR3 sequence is CASSQESLAGADEQFF.

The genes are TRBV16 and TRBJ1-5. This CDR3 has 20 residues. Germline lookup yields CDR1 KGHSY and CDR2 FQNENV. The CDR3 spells CASSQSKGSRGRYSNQPQHF.

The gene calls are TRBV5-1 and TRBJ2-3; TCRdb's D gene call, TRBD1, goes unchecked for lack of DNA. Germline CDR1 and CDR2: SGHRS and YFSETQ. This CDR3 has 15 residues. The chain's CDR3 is CANLDFRGEGDTQYF. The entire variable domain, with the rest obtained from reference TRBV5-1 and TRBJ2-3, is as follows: KAGVTQTPRYLIKTRGQQVTLSCSPISGHRSVSWYQQTPGQGLQFLFEYFSETQRNKGNFPGRFSGRQFSNSRSEMNVSTLELGDSALYLCANLDFRGEGDTQYFGPGTRLTVL.

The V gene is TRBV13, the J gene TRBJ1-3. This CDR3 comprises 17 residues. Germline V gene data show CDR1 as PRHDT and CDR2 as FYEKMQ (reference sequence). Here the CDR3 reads CASSLFRGLSSGNTIYF.

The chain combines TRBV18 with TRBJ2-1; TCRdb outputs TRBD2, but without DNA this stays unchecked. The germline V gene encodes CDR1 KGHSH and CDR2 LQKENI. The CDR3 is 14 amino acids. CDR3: CASSPLEGYNEQFF. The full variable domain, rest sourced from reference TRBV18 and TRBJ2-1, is NAGVMQNPRHLVRRRGQEARLRCSPMKGHSHVYWYRQLPEEGLKFMVYLQKENIIDESGMPKERFSAEFPKEGPSILRIQQVVRGDSAAYFCASSPLEGYNEQFFGPGTRLTVL.

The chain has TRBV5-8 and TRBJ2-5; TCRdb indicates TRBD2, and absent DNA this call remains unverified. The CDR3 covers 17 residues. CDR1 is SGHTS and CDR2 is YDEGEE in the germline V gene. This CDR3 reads CASSFGRLAGVRETQYF.

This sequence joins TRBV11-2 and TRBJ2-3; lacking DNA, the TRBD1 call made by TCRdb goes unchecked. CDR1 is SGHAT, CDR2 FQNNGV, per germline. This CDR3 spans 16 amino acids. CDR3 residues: CASSSFGDRAIDTQYF.

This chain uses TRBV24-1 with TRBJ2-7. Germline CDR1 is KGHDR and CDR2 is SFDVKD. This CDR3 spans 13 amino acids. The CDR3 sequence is CATSENRLGEQYF.

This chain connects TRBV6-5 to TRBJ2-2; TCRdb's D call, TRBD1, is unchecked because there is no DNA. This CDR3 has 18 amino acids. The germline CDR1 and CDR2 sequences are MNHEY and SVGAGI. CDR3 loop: CASGYTPRGKGPTGELFF.

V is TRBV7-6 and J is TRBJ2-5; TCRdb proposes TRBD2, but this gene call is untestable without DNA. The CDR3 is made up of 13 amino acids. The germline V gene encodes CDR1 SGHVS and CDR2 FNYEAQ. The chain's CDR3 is CASSFQRQETQYF.

CDR3 protein: CASSLFPSTDTQYF. The chain carries TRBV27 and TRBJ2-3. Germline assignment: CDR1 MNHEY and CDR2 SMNVEV (reference sequence). The CDR3 covers 14 residues.

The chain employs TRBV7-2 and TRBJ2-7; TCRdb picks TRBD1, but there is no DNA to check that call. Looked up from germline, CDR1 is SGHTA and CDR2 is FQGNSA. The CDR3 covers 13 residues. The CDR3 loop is CASSRTGISEQYF.

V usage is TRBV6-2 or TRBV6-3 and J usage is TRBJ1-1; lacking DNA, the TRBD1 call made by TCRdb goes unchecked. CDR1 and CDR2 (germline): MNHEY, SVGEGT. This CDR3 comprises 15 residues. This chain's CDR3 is CASSYPGTVNTEAFF.

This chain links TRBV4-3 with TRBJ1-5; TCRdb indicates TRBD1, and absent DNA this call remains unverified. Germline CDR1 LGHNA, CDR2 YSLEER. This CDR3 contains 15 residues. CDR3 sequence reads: CASSQDLEGYQPQHF.

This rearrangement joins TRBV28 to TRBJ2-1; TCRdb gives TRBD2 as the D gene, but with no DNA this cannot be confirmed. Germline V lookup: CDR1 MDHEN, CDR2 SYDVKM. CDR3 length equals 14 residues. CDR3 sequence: CASSFRLVDNEQFF. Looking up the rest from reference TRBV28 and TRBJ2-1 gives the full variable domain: DVKVTQSSRYLVKRTGEKVFLECVQDMDHENMFWYRQDPGLGLRLIYFSYDVKMKEKGDIPEGYSVSREKKERFSLILESASTNQTSMYLCASSFRLVDNEQFFGPGTRLTVL.

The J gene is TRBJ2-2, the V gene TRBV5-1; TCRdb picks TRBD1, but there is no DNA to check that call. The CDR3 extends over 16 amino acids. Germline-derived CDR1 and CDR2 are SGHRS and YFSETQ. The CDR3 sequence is CASSSQGGTNTGELFF.

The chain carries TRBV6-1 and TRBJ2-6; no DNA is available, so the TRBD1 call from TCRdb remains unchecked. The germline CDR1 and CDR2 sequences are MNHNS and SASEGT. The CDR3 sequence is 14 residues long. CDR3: CASSTPPGANVLTF.

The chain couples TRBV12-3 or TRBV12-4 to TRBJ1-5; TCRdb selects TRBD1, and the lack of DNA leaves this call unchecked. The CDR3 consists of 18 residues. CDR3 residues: CASSLQPGHRYSNQPQHF.

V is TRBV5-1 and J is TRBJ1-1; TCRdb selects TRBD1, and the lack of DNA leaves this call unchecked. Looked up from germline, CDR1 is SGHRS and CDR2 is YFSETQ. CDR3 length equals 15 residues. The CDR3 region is CASSRGTGVGTEAFF.

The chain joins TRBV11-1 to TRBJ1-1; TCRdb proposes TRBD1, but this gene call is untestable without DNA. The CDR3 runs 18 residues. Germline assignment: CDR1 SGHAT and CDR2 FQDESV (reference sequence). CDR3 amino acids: CASSLGVGTHYKNTEAFF.

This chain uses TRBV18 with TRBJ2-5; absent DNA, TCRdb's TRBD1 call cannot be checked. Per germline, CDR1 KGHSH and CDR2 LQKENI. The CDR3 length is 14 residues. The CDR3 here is CASSDPRFPETQYF. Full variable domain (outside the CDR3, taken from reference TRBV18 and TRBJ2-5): NAGVMQNPRHLVRRRGQEARLRCSPMKGHSHVYWYRQLPEEGLKFMVYLQKENIIDESGMPKERFSAEFPKEGPSILRIQQVVRGDSAAYFCASSDPRFPETQYFGPGTRLLVL.

CDR3 sequence reads: CASSPSGLANYNEQFF. The V and J genes are TRBV5-1 and TRBJ2-1; TCRdb proposes TRBD2, but this gene call is untestable without DNA. Per germline, CDR1 SGHRS and CDR2 YFSETQ. The CDR3 loop spans 16 amino acids.

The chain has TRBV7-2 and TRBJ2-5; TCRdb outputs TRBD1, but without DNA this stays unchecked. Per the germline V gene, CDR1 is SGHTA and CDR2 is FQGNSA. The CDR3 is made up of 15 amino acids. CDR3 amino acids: CASSSGRGLWETQYF.

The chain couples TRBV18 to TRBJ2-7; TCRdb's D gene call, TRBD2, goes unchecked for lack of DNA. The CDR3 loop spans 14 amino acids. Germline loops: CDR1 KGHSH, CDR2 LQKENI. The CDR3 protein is CASSPVDEGYEQYF.

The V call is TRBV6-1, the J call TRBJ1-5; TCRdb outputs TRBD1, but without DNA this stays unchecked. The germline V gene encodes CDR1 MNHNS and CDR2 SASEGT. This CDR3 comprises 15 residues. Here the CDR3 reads CASTMGRIRGQPQHF.

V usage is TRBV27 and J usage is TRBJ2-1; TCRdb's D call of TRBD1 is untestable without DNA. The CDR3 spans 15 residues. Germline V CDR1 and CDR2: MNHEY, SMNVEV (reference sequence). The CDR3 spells CASSPQGALFNEQFF.

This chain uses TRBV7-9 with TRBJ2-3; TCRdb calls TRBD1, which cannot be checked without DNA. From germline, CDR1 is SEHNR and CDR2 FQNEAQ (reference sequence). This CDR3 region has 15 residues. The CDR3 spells CASVYARGNTDTQYF.

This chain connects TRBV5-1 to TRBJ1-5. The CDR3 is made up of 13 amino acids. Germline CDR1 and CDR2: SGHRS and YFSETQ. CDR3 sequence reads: CASSLEINQPQHF.

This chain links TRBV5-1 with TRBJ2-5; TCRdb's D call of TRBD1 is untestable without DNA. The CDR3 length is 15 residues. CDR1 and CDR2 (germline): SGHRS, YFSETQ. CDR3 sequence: CASRLIGTDQETQYF.

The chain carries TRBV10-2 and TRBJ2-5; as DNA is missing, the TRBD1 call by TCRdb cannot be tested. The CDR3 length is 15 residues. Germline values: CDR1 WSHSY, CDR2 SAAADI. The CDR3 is CASSEYGSTGETQYF.